These 2 T cell receptor beta chains originate from one sample sequenced in a study of beta chain features in type 1 diabetes. Overall study findings and caveats: Type 1 diabetes patients showed a moderate but significant shortening of TCRB CDR3s in all four CD4+ subsets.

Which antigens these TCRs recognize remains unknown. As every portion of the isolated RNA was reverse transcribed, the sequencing read expressed TCRB transcripts. Some clones are missing from TCRdb's copy, which holds only in-frame ones; the method was immunoSEQ multiplex PCR. The sample has about 29,000 clones; roughly three fifths are singletons. The sample was Tregs from blood. The receptor source for this set is a woman under 30 with type 1 diabetes.

The V call is TRBV27, the J call TRBJ2-2; TRBD1 is a possible D gene (6 bases). The CDR3 consists of 17 residues. V was shortened by 5 bases and J by 5 bases, with 21 bases between the two germline ends. Germline lookup yields CDR1 MNHEY and CDR2 SMNVEV (reference sequence). CDR3 region: CASSHSNRDLGTGELFF. The DNA of the CDR3 is TGTGCCAGCAGTCACTCCAACAGGGATCTGGGAACCGGGGAGCTGTTTTTT.

As regards this clone: One junction end disagrees with the germline gene, perhaps due to a read error. CDR3 protein: CAVSEGGQGSSPLHF. The CDR3 DNA sequence: TGTGCCGTCAGTGAGGGGGGACAGGGGTCCTCACCCCTCCACTTT. The chain carries TRBV10-3 and TRBJ1-6; 10 bases fit TRBD1. The CDR3 sequence is 15 residues long. Per germline, CDR1 ENHRY and CDR2 SYGVKD.